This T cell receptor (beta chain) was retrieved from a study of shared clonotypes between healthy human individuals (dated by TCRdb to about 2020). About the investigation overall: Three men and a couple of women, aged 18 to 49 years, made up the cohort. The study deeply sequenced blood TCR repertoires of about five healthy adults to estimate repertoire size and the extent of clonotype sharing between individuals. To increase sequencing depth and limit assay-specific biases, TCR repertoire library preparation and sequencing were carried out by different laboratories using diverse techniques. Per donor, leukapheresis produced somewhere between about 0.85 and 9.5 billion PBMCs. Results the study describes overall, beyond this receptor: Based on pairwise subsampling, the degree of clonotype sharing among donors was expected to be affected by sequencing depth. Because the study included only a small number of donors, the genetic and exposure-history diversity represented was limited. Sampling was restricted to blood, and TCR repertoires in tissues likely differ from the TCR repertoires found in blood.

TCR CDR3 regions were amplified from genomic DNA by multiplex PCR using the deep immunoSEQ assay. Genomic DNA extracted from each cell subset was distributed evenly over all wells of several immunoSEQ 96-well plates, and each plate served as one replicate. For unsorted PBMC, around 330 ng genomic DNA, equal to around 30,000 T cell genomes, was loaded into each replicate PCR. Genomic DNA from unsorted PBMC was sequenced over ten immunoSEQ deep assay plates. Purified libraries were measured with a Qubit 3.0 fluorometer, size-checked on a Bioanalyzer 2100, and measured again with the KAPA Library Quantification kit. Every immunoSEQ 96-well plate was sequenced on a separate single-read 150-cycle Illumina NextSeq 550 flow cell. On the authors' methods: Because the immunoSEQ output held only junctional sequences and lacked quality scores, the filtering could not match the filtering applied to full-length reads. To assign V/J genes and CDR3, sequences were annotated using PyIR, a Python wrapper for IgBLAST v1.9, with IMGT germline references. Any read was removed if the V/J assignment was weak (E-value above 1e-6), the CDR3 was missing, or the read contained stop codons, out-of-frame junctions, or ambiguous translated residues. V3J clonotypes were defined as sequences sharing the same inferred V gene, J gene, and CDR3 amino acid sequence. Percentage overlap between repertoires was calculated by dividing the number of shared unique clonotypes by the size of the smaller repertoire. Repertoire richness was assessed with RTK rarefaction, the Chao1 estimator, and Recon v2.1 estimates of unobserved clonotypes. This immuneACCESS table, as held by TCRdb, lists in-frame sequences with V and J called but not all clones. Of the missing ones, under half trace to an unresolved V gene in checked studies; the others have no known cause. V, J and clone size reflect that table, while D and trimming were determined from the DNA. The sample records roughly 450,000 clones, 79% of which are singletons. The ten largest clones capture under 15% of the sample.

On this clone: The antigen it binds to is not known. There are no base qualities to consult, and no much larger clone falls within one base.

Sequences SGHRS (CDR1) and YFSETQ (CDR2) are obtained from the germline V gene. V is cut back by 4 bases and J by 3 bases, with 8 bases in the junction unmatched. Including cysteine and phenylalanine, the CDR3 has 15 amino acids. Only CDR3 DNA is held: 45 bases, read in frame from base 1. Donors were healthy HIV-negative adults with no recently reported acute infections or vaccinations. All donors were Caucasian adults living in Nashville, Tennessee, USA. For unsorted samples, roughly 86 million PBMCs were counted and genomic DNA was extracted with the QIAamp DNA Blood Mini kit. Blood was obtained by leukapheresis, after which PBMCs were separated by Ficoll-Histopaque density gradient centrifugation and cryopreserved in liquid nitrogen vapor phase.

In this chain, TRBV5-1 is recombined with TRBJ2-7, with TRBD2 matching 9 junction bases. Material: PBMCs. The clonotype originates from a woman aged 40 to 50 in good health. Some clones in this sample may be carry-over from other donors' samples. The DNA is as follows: TGCGCCAGCAGCCCGACTAGCGGATCTTACTACGAGCAGTACTTC. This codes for CASSPTSGSYYEQYF.